This T cell receptor (beta chain) comes out of a study of T cell changes during pregnancy in multiple sclerosis. Method: immunoSEQ multiplex PCR; TCRdb's copy keeps in-frame clones and lacks some. The top ten clones hold just under 0.75% of a sample with approximately 53,000 clones, around 92% of them seen once. Germline V CDR1 and CDR2: SGHRS, YFSETQ. This CDR3 has 16 amino acids. The germline V and J ends were trimmed by 1 base and 3 bases, with 16 bases remaining between them. Sample: CD4+ T cells from peripheral blood mononuclear cells, taken in the third trimester of pregnancy. The source is a female donor with multiple sclerosis, enrolled in a pregnancy study. V usage is TRBV5-1 and J usage is TRBJ1-1, with D tentatively TRBD1 (5 bases). CDR3 sequence (DNA): TGCGCCAGCAGCTTGTCCACAGGAGGAGGGTACACTGAAGCTTTCTTT. Translation gives CASSLSTGGGYTEAFF.